A selection of T cell receptor beta chains follows, all from one sample in a study of blood T cell repertoires in COVID-19. Sequencing used immunoSEQ multiplex PCR; TCRdb keeps in-frame clones, though not all of them. The sample has fewer than 100,000 clones; more than 75% are singletons. Material for sequencing was peripheral blood. The origin of the receptors is a human donor in a cohort sampled during active COVID-19. Both conserved end residues are part of each CDR3. Each record gives: CDR3 protein, CDR3 DNA, D gene, CDR3 length, clone size, J gene, V gene. A D gene is named only where the DNA matches it firmly. Clone size appears in some rows only: once, few, many, or a class for an expanded clone.

CASSERLAGAEDEQFF	TGTGCCAGCAGCGAGAGGCTAGCGGGAGCCGAGGATGAGCAGTTCTTC	TRBD2	16	few	TRBJ2-1	TRBV7-6
CASSLGVGNIQYF	TGCGCCAGCAGCTTAGGAGTTGGAAACATTCAGTACTTC	-	13	-	TRBJ2-4	TRBV5-1
CASSFPGIATQYF	TGTGCCAGCAGTTTTCCCGGGATAGCTACGCAGTATTTT	-	13	-	TRBJ2-3	TRBV27
CASSYSWAGGTDTQYF	TGTGCCAGCAGTTACTCGTGGGCGGGGGGCACAGATACGCAGTATTTT	TRBD2	16	-	TRBJ2-3	TRBV6-6
CASSYGGGNQPQHF	TGTGCCAGCAGTTACGGAGGGGGCAATCAGCCCCAGCATTTT	-	14	few	TRBJ1-5	TRBV6-2/TRBV6-3
CASSQLRGGYYGYTF	TGTGCCAGCAGCCAATTACGGGGGGGTTACTATGGCTACACCTTC	-	15	-	TRBJ1-2	TRBV7-9
CASSLNGAGNNSPLHF	TGTGCCAGCAGCTTAAATGGGGCAGGGAATAATTCACCCCTCCACTTT	-	16	-	TRBJ1-6	TRBV7-2
CASSLVVEIGRAAYEQYF	TGTGCCAGCAGCTTAGTAGTTGAGATCGGCAGGGCGGCCTACGAGCAGTACTTC	-	18	-	TRBJ2-7	TRBV5-8
CASSYSGRPFF	TGTGCCAGCAGTTACTCAGGGAGGCCTTTCTTT	-	11	once	TRBJ1-1	TRBV6-5
CASSLGTGGYGYTF	TGTGCCAGCAGCTTAGGGACGGGAGGCTATGGCTACACCTTC	-	14	once	TRBJ1-2	TRBV7-9
CASSALSGLLNTEAFF	TGCGCCAGCAGTGCCCTGTCCGGACTTCTGAACACTGAAGCTTTCTTT	-	16	-	TRBJ1-1	TRBV5-1
CATSGIRGGYTF	TGTGCCACCAGTGGCATCAGAGGTGGCTACACCTTC	-	12	-	TRBJ1-2	TRBV24-1
CASSPGGEAFF	TGTGCCAGCTCACCAGGCGGTGAAGCTTTCTTT	-	11	-	TRBJ1-1	TRBV18
CSAPGSTEAFF	TGCAGTGCCCCGGGGTCCACTGAAGCTTTCTTT	-	11	-	TRBJ1-1	TRBV20-1
CASRYGLASWNEQFF	TGTGCCAGCAGATATGGACTAGCATCCTGGAATGAGCAGTTCTTC	TRBD2	15	-	TRBJ2-1	TRBV6-5
CASSFRTGNTEAFF	TGCGCCAGCAGCTTCAGGACAGGGAACACTGAAGCTTTCTTT	TRBD1	14	-	TRBJ1-1	TRBV5-1
CASDPDTPGEKDTQYF	TGTGCCAGCGACCCGGACACCCCAGGGGAAAAGGATACGCAGTATTTT	-	16	-	TRBJ2-3	TRBV5-8
CSVAGSGNTIYF	TGCAGCGTTGCAGGCTCTGGAAACACCATATATTTT	-	12	-	TRBJ1-3	TRBV29-1
CASSSGLTEQYF	TGTGCCAGCAGTTCTGGACTGACCGAGCAGTACTTC	-	12	-	TRBJ2-7	TRBV27
CASSLDSKNIQYF	TGCGCCAGCAGCTTGGACAGCAAAAACATTCAGTACTTC	-	13	-	TRBJ2-4	TRBV5-1
CASSQGDRPRYEQYF	TGCGCCAGCAGCCAGGGGGACAGGCCTCGCTACGAGCAGTACTTC	TRBD1	15	-	TRBJ2-7	TRBV4-1
CASSLTGFEQFF	TGTGCCAGCAGCTTAACAGGGTTCGAGCAGTTCTTC	-	12	-	TRBJ2-1	TRBV5-4
CASSATPTVLSYGYTF	TGTGCCAGCAGCGCAACCCCGACAGTCCTATCCTATGGCTACACCTTC	-	16	-	TRBJ1-2	TRBV3-1/TRBV3-2
CASSVAGTRPYNEQFF	TGTGCCAGCAGCGTAGCAGGGACTAGGCCTTACAATGAGCAGTTCTTC	TRBD2	16	once	TRBJ2-1	TRBV9
CSVPQGAPEAFF	TGCAGCGTTCCACAGGGCGCCCCTGAAGCTTTCTTT	-	12	-	TRBJ1-1	TRBV29-1
CASSQDGGRGRGSSYEQYF	TGCGCCAGCAGCCAAGATGGGGGCCGCGGCAGGGGGAGTTCCTACGAGCAGTACTTC	TRBD1	19	-	TRBJ2-7	TRBV4-1
CASSQVLAGDYQHNEQFF	TGCGCCAGCAGCCAAGTTCTAGCGGGAGATTATCAACACAATGAGCAGTTCTTC	TRBD2	18	-	TRBJ2-1	TRBV4-3
CASSPTGTGGAAPYGYTF	TGTGCCAGCAGCCCTACGGGGACAGGGGGCGCAGCTCCCTATGGCTACACCTTC	TRBD1	18	once	TRBJ1-2	TRBV3-1/TRBV3-2
CASSFNPGQDTQYF	TGTGCCAGCAGCTTCAACCCAGGGCAAGATACGCAGTATTTT	-	14	-	TRBJ2-3	TRBV5-5
CASSFGGGREETQYF	TGCGCCAGCAGCTTCGGAGGGGGCAGGGAAGAGACCCAGTACTTC	-	15	-	TRBJ2-5	TRBV5-1
CASSLEGSNYGYTF	TGTGCCAGCAGTTTGGAGGGGTCGAACTATGGCTACACCTTC	-	14	-	TRBJ1-2	TRBV6-2/TRBV6-3
CASSSHFTSGRLSGELFF	TGTGCCAGCAGCTCCCACTTTACTAGCGGGAGATTGTCCGGGGAGCTGTTTTTT	TRBD2	18	once	TRBJ2-2	TRBV7-9
CASSQAPNPGQSGGYTF	TGTGCCAGCAGCCAAGCTCCAAACCCGGGACAGAGCGGCGGCTACACCTTC	TRBD1	17	-	TRBJ1-2	TRBV3-1/TRBV3-2
CASSVRYNEQFF	TGTGCCAGCAGTGTGAGGTACAATGAGCAGTTCTTC	-	12	-	TRBJ2-1	TRBV25-1
CASKPGQGRREQYF	TGTGCCAGCAAACCGGGACAGGGGCGACGCGAGCAGTACTTC	TRBD1	14	-	TRBJ2-7	TRBV6-5
CASSMSGTGTNSPLHF	TGTGCCAGTAGTATGAGTGGGACAGGGACGAATTCACCCCTCCACTTT	TRBD1	16	-	TRBJ1-6	TRBV19
CASSLAGSTDTQYF	TGCGCCAGCAGCTTAGCGGGAAGCACAGATACGCAGTATTTT	TRBD2	14	-	TRBJ2-3	TRBV5-1
CASSQDPRADTQYF	TGCGCCAGCAGCCAAGATCCTAGAGCAGATACGCAGTATTTT	-	14	-	TRBJ2-3	TRBV4-1
CASSKDRGNEKLFF	TGTGCCAGCAGCAAGGACAGGGGTAATGAAAAACTGTTTTTT	TRBD1	14	-	TRBJ1-4	TRBV9